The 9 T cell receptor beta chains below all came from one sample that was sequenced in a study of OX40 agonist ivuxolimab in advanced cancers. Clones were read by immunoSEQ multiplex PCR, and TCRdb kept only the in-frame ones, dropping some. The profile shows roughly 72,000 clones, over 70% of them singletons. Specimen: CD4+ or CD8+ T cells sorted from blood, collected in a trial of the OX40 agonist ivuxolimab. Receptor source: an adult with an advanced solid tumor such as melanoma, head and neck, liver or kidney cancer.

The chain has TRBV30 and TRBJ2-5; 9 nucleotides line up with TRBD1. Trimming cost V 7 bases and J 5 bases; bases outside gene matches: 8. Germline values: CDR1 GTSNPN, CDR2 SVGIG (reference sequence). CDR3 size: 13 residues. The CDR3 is CALERDREETQYF. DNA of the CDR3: TGTGCCTTAGAACGGGACAGGGAGGAGACCCAGTACTTC.

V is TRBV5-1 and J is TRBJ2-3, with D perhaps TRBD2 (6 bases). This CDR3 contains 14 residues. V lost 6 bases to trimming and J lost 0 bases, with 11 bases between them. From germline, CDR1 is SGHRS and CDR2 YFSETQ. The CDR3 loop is CASIRGGSTDTQYF. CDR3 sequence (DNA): TGCGCCAGCATAAGGGGAGGTAGCACAGATACGCAGTATTTT.

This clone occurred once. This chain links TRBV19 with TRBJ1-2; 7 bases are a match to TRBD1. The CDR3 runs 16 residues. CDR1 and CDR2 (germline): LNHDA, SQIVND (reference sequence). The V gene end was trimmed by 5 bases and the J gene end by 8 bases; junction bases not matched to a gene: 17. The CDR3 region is CASSPSGGVLLVGYTF. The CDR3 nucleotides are TGTGCCAGTAGTCCATCAGGGGGAGTATTGTTAGTCGGCTACACCTTC.

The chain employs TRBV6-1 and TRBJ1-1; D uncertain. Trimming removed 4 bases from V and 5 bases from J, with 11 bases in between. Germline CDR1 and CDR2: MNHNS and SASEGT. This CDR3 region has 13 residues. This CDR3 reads CASSAGSGTEAFF. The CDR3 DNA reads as TGTGCCAGCAGTGCCGGGTCGGGGACTGAAGCTTTCTTT.

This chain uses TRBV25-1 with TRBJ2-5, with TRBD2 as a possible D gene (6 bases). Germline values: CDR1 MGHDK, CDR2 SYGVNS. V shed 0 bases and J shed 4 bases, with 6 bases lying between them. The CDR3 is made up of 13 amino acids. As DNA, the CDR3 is TGTGCCAGCAGTGAATACGGGGGAGAGACCCAGTACTTC. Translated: CASSEYGGETQYF.

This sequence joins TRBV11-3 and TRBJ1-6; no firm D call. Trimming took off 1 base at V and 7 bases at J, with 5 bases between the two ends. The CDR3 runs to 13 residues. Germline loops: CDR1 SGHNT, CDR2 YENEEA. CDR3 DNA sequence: TGTGCCAGCAGCTTAGCTCCGAATTCACCCCTCCACTTT. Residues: CASSLAPNSPLHF.

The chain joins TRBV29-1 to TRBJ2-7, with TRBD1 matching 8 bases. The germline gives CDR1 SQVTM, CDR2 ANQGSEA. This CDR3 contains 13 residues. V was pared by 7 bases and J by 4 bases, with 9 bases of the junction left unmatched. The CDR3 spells CSAIKQGAYEQYF. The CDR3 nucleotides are TGCAGCGCGATAAAGCAGGGGGCTTACGAGCAGTACTTC.

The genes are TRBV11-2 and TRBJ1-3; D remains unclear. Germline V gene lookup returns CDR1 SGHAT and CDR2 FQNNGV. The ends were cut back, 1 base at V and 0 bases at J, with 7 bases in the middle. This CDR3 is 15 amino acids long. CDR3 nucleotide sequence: TGTGCCAGCAGCTTAGTTGTCAGCTCTGGAAACACCATATATTTT. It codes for CASSLVVSSGNTIYF.

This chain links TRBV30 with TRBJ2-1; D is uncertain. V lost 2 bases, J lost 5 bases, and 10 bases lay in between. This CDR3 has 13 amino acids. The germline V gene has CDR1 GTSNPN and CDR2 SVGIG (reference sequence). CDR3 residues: CAWSPKINNEQFF. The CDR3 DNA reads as TGTGCCTGGAGTCCAAAAATAAACAATGAGCAGTTCTTC.